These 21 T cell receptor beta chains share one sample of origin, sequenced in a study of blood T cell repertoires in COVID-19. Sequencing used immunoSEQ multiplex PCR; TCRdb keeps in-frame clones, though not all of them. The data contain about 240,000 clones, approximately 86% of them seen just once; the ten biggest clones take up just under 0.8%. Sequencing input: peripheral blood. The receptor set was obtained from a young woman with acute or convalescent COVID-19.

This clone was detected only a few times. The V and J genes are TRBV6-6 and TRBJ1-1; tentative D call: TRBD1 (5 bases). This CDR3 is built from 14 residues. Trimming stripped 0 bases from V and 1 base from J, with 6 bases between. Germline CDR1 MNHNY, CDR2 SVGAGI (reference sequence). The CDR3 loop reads CASSYSTENTEAFF. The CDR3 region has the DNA TGTGCCAGCAGTTACTCGACAGAGAACACTGAAGCTTTCTTT.

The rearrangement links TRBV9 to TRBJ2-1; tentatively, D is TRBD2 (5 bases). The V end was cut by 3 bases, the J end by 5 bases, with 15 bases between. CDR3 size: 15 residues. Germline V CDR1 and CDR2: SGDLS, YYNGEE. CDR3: CASSARGLIDNEQFF. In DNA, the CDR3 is TGTGCCAGCAGCGCGAGAGGACTGATAGACAATGAGCAGTTCTTC.

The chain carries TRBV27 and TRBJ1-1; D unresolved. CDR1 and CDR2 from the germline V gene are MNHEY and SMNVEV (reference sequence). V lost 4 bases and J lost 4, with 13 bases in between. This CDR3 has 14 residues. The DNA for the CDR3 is TGTGCCAGCAGTTCCCCATCTTTGGCCACTGAAGCTTTCTTT. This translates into CASSSPSLATEAFF.

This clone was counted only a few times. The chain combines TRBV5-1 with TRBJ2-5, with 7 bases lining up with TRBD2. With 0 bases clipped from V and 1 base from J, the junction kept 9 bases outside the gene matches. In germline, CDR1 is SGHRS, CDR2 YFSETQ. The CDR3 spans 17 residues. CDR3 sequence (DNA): TGCGCCAGCAGCTTGGAACTAGCGTGGGCCTCCCAAGAGACCCAGTACTTC. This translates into CASSLELAWASQETQYF.

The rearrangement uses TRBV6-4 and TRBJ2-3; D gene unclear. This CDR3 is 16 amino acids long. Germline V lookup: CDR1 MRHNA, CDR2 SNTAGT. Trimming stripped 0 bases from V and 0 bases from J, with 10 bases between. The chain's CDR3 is CASSDSFGFSTDTQYF. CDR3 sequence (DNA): TGTGCCAGCAGTGACTCTTTTGGCTTTAGCACAGATACGCAGTATTTT.

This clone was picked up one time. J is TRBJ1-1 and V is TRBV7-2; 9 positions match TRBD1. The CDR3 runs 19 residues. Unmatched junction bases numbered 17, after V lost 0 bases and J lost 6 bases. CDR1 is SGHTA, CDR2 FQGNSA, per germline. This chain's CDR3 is CASSLARPGQGQLRAEAFF. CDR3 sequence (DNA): TGTGCCAGCAGCTTAGCGAGGCCGGGACAGGGACAACTTAGAGCTGAAGCTTTCTTT.

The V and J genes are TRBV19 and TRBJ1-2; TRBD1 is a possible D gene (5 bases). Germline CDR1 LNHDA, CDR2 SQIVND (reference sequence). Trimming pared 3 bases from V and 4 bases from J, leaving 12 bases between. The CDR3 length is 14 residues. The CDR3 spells CASSIPAGIYGYTF. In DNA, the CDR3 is TGTGCCAGTAGTATTCCCGCAGGGATCTATGGCTACACCTTC. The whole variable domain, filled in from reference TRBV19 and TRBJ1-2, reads DGGITQSPKYLFRKEGQNVTLSCEQNLNHDAMYWYRQDPGQGLRLIYYSQIVNDFQKGDIAEGYSVSREKKESFPLTVTSAQKNPTAFYLCASSIPAGIYGYTFGSGTRLTVV.

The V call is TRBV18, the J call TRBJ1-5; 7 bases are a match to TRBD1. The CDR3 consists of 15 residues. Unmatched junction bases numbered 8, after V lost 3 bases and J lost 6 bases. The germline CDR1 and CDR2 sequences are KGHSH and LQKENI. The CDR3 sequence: CASSPGTAGSQPQHF. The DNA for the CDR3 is TGTGCCAGCTCACCTGGGACAGCGGGTAGTCAGCCCCAGCATTTT.

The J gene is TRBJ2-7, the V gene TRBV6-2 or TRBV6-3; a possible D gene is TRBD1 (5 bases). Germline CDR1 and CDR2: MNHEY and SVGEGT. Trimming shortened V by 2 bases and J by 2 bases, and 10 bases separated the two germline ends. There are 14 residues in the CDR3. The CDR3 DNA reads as TGTGCCAGCAGTTACCCGGACAACACCTACGAGCAGTACTTC. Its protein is CASSYPDNTYEQYF.

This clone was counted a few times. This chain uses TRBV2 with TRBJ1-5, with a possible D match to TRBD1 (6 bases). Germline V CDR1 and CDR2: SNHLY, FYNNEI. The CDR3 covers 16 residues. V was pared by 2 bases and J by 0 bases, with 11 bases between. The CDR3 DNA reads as TGTGCCAGCAGTGAACCGGACAGTCTTAGCAATCAGCCCCAGCATTTT. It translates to CASSEPDSLSNQPQHF.

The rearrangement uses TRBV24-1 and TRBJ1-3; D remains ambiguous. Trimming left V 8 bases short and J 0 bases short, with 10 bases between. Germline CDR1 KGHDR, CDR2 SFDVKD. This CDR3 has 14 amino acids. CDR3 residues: CATMEAGSGNTIYF. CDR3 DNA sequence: TGTGCCACCATGGAGGCCGGCTCTGGAAACACCATATATTTT.

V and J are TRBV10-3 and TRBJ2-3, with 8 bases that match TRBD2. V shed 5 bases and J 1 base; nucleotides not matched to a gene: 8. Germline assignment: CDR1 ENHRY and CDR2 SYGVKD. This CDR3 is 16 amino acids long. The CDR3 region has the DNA TGTGCCATCAGTCCCCTGAGCGGGAGCGGCACAGATACGCAGTATTTT. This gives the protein CAISPLSGSGTDTQYF.

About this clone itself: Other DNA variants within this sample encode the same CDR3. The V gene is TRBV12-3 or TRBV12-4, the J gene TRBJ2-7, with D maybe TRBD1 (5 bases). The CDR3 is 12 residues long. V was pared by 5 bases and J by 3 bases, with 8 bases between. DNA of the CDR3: TGTGCCAGCAGTCTCGACAGCTACGAGCAGTACTTC. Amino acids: CASSLDSYEQYF.

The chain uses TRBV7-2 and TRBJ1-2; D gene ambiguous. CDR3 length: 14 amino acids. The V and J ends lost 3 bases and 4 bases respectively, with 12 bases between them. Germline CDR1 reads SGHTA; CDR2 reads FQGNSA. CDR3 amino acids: CASSFSGWAYGYTF. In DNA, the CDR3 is TGTGCCAGCAGCTTCTCCGGCTGGGCCTATGGCTACACCTTC.

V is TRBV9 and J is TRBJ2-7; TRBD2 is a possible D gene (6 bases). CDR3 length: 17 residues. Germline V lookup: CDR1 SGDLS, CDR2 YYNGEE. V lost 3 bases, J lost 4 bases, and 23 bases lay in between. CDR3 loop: CASSERPLATYGYEQYF. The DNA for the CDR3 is TGTGCCAGCAGCGAACGACCACTAGCTACCTATGGGTACGAGCAGTACTTC.

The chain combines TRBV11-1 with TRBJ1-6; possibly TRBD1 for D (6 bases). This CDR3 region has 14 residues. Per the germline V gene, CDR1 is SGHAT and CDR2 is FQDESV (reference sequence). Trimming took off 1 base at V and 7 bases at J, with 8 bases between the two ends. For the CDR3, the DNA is TGTGCCAGCAGCTTAGGGACAGCGAATTCACCCCTCCACTTT. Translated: CASSLGTANSPLHF.

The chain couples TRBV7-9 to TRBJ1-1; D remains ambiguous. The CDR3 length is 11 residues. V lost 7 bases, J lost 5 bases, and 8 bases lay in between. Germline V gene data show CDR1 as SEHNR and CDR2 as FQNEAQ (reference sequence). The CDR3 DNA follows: TGTGCCAGCACCTCGGTGACTGAAGCTTTCTTT. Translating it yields CASTSVTEAFF.

CDR3 coding DNA: TGTGCCAGCAGTGAAGAAGTAGCGGGCGCCTACAATGAGCAGTTCTTC. It specifies CASSEEVAGAYNEQFF. The chain recombines TRBV6-1 with TRBJ2-1, with TRBD2 matching 7 bases. The CDR3 contains 16 residues. After removal of 1 base from V and 2 bases from J, the junction contained 5 bases not matched to a gene. Germline V lookup: CDR1 MNHNS, CDR2 SASEGT.

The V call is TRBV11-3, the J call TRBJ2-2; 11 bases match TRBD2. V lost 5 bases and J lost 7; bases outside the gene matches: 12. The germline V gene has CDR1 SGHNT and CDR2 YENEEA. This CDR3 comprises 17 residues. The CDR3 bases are TGTGCCAGCAGCCTGAAACTAGCGGGGGTAATGAGCGGGGAGCTGTTTTTT. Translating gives CASSLKLAGVMSGELFF.

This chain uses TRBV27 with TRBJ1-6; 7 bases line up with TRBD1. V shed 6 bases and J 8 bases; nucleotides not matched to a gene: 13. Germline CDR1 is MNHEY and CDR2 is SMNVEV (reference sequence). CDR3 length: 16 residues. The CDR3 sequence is CASSLIPDRNDSPLHF. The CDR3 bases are TGTGCCAGCAGCCTCATCCCGGACAGGAACGATTCACCCCTCCACTTT.

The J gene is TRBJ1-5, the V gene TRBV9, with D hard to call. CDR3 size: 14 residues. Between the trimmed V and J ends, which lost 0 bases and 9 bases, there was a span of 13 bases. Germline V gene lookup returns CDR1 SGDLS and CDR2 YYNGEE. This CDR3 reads CASSVGAAGGPQHF. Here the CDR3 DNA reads TGTGCCAGCAGCGTAGGGGCCGCCGGAGGGCCCCAGCATTTT.